The T cell receptor beta chain described here comes from a study of CD8 T cells in Susac syndrome. Random hexamers served to reverse transcribe about 0.5 to 1 ug RNA. Each CDR3 protein is one row after TCRdb ran MiXCR on the immunoSEQ multiplex PCR reads. The table includes a few hundred thousand distinct CDR3 sequences, 92% detected once. Per the germline V gene, CDR1 is SGDLS and CDR2 is YYNGEE. The length of the CDR3 is 14 residues. Trimming removed 0 bases at V and 5 bases at J, with 11 bases between. Sequencing used CD8+ T cells from PBMCs. The chain has TRBV9 and TRBJ2-5; possibly TRBD2 for D (6 bases). This TCR was recovered from a human donor with multiple sclerosis. Written as DNA, the CDR3 is TGTGCCAGCAGCGTAGTGGCACTAGCCGAGACCCAGTACTTC. This translates into CASSVVALAETQYF.